This T cell receptor beta chain was sequenced in a study of somatic mutations in cytotoxic T cells in rheumatoid arthritis. For the study at large: Blood samples of about 30 ml were drawn from patients (in EDTA) right after diagnosis and before any treatment.

V lost 6 bases, J lost 0 bases, and 11 bases lay in between. The CDR3 covers 14 residues. Germline loops: CDR1 MNHEY, CDR2 SVGAGI. By positive magnetic bead selection, CD4+ and CD8+ cells were isolated, and their purity was checked by flow cytometry. Study-level findings and limits: Healthy controls showed no age-related rise in CD8+ clonality, whereas rheumatoid arthritis patients did. Statistically, CD8+ T-cell clonality was not significantly distinct between individuals with rheumatoid arthritis and age-matched healthy controls.

Note on this clone: What it binds is not known.

The data were produced by immunoSEQ multiplex PCR, yet TCRdb's version contains in-frame clones alone and is incomplete. The data contain more than 13,000 clones, 72% of them seen just once; the ten biggest clones take up 10%. The chain has TRBV6-5 and TRBJ2-5; D is possibly TRBD1 or TRBD2 (5 bases each). The sample taken for sequencing was CD8+ T cells sorted from blood. This receptor was identified in an adult with rheumatoid arthritis. Here the CDR3 reads CASSLRGDQETQYF. In nucleotides, the CDR3 is TGTGCCAGCAGCCTCCGAGGGGACCAAGAGACCCAGTACTTC.